The present T cell receptor (beta chain) was sequenced within a study of blood T cell repertoires in COVID-19. Study-level information: COVID-19 samples from acute and convalescent phases originated in the United States, Italy and Spain. Sources were T cells, B-cell-depleted T cells, or PBMCs; the material itself was cDNA or gDNA.

Seattle's enrolled individuals joined amid active infection and were then monitored longitudinally. The authors' processing: Scientists estimated how many nucleated cells there were by amplifying reference gene primers. Sequenced by immunoSEQ multiplex PCR; TCRdb stores in-frame clones only, minus some. V and J calls and clone size are given by that table; D and trimming were obtained from the DNA. This table has 410,000 or so clones, 89% appearing once. This clonotype was sampled from a woman in her forties with COVID-19, enrolled during active disease. Sequenced material: peripheral blood.

The CDR3 spells CASSLQGPNEKLFF. The CDR3 bases are TGTGCCAGCAGTCTACAGGGCCCTAATGAAAAACTGTTTTTT. The gene calls are TRBV6-5 and TRBJ1-4, with D possibly matching TRBD1 (6 bases). From germline, CDR1 is MNHEY and CDR2 SVGAGI. The CDR3 is 14 amino acids. Trimming stripped 5 bases from V and 3 bases from J, with 10 bases between.